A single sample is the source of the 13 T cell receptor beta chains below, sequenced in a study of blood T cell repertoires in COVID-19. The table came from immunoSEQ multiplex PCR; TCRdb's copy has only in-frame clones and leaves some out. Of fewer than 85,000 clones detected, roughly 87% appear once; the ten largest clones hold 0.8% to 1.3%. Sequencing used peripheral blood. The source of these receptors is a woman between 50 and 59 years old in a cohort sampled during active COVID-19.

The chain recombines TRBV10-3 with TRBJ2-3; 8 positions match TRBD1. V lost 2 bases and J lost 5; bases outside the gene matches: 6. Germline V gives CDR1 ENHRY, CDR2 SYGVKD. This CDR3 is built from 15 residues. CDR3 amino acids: CAISEPGQVLDTQYF. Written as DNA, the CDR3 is TGTGCCATCAGTGAGCCGGGACAGGTTCTAGATACGCAGTATTTT.

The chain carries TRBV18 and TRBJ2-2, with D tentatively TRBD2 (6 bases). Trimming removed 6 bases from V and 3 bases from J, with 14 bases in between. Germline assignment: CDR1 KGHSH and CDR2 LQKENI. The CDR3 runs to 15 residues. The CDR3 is CASSGGARDTGELFF. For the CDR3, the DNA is TGTGCCAGCTCCGGAGGGGCGCGGGACACCGGGGAGCTGTTTTTT.

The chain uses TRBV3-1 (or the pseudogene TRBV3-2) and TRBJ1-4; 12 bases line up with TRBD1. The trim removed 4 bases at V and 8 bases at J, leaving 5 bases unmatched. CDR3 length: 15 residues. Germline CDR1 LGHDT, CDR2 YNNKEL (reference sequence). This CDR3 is CASSPRGTGGEKLFF. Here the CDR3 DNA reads TGTGCCAGCAGCCCCCGGGGGACAGGGGGCGAAAAACTGTTTTTT.

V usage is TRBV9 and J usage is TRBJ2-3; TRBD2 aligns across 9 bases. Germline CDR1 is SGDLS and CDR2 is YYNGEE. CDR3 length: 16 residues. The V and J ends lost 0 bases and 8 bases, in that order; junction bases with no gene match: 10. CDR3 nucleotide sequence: TGTGCCAGCAGCGTAGAGCCGACTAGCGGACTCCGTACGCAGTATTTT. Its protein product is CASSVEPTSGLRTQYF. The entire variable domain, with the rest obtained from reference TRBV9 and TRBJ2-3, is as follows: DSGVTQTPKHLITATGQRVTLRCSPRSGDLSVYWYQQSLDQGLQFLIQYYNGEERAKGNILERFSAQQFPDLHSELNLSSLELGDSALYFCASSVEPTSGLRTQYFGPGTRLTVL.

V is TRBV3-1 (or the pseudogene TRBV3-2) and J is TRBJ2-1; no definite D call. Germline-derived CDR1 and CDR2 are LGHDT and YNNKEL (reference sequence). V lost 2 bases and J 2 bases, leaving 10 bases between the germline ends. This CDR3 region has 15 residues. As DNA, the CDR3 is TGTGCCAGCAGCCAAATGGAGTACACCTACAATGAGCAGTTCTTC. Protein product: CASSQMEYTYNEQFF.

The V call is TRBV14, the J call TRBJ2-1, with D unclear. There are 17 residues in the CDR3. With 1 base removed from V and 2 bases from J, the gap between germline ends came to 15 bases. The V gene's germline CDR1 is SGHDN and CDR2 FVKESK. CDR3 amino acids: CASSQARARATYNEQFF. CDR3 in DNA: TGTGCCAGCAGCCAAGCGCGCGCCCGCGCTACCTACAATGAGCAGTTCTTC.

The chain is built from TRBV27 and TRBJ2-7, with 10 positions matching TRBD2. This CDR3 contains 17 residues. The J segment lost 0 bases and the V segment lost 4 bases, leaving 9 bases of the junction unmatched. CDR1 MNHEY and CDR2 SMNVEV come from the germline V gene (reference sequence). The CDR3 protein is CASSSRTSGSSSYEQYF. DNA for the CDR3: TGTGCCAGCAGTTCCCGGACTAGCGGTTCAAGCTCCTACGAGCAGTACTTC.

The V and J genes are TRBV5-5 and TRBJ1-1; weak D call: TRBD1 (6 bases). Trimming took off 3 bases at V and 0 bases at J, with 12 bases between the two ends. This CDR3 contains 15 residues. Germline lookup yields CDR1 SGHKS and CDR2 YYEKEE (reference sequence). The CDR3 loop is CASSSQGRVNTEAFF. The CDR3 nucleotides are TGTGCCAGCAGCTCTCAGGGGCGTGTGAACACTGAAGCTTTCTTT.

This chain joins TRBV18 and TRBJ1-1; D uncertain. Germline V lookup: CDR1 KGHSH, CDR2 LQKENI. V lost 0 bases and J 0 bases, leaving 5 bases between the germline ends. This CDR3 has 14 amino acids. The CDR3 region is CASSPPPLNTEAFF. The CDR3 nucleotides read TGTGCCAGCTCACCACCCCCGTTGAACACTGAAGCTTTCTTT.

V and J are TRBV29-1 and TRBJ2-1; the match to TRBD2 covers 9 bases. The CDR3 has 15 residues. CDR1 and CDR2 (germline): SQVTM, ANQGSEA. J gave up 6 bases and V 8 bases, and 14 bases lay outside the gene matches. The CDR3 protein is CSTDFRGSGSNEQFF. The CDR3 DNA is TGCAGCACCGACTTCAGGGGTAGCGGGAGCAATGAGCAGTTCTTC.

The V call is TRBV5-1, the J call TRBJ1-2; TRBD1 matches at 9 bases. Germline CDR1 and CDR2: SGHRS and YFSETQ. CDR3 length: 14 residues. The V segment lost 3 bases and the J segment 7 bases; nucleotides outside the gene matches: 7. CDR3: CASSSGQGNGGYTF. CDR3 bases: TGCGCCAGCAGCTCGGGACAGGGTAATGGTGGCTACACCTTC.

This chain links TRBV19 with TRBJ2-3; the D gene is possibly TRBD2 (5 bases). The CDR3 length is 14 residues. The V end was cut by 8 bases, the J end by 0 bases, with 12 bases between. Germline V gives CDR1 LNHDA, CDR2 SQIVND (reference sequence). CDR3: CASARGLSTDTQYF. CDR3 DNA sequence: TGTGCCAGTGCTAGAGGACTTAGCACAGATACGCAGTATTTT. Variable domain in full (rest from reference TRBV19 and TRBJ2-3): DGGITQSPKYLFRKEGQNVTLSCEQNLNHDAMYWYRQDPGQGLRLIYYSQIVNDFQKGDIAEGYSVSREKKESFPLTVTSAQKNPTAFYLCASARGLSTDTQYFGPGTRLTVL.

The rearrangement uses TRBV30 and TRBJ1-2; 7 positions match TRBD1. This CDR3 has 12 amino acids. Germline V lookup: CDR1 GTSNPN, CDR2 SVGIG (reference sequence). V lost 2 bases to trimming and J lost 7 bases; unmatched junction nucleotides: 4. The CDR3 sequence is CAWSRQGVGYTF. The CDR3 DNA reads TGTGCCTGGAGTCGACAGGGAGTTGGCTACACCTTC.